The 32 T cell receptor beta chains given below trace back to one sample, sequenced in a study of T cell repertoires in cytomegalovirus infection. TCRdb redid the calling of the reads with MiXCR, one entry per CDR3 protein. The table includes around 180,000 distinct CDR3 sequences, roughly 19% detected once. Sequenced sample: PBMCs. The receptors come from a human donor in good health (CMV status not recorded). Some clones in this sample may be carry-over from other donors' samples.

The sample holds many counts of this clonotype. V and J are TRBV7-2 and TRBJ2-1, with 10 positions matching TRBD2. The CDR3 is 16 residues long. V dropped 5 bases and J dropped 6; count of bases not matched to a gene: 10. Germline loops: CDR1 SGHTA, CDR2 FQGNSA. CDR3 protein: CASSVGTSVTVNEQFF. The CDR3 nucleotides are TGTGCCAGCAGCGTCGGGACTAGCGTCACTGTCAATGAGCAGTTCTTC.

This chain joins TRBV7-8 and TRBJ1-3; D unresolved. The ends were cut back, 5 bases at V and 0 bases at J, with 11 bases in the middle. From germline, CDR1 is SGHVS and CDR2 FQNEAQ. The CDR3 runs 15 residues. CDR3 in DNA: TGTGCCAGCAGCCTCGGTGGACGCTCTGGAAACACCATATATTTT. Translated: CASSLGGRSGNTIYF.

This clonotype was seen a handful of times. The J gene is TRBJ2-7, the V gene TRBV5-1; 7 bases match TRBD2. Germline lookup yields CDR1 SGHRS and CDR2 YFSETQ. The CDR3 consists of 15 residues. V was pared by 0 bases and J by 2 bases, with 5 bases of the junction left unmatched. As DNA, the CDR3 is TGCGCCAGCAGCTTGGAACTAGCGCCCACCTACGAGCAGTACTTC. Its translation is CASSLELAPTYEQYF.

CDR3 sequence (DNA): TGTGCCAGCAGCTTCCGGGGACCGGGGGAAAAACTGTTTTTT. The encoded protein is CASSFRGPGEKLFF. V is TRBV5-6 and J is TRBJ1-4, with a weak D call TRBD1 (5 bases). The CDR3 has 14 amino acids. Between the trimmed V and J ends, which lost 2 bases and 8 bases, there was a span of 13 bases. In germline, CDR1 is SGHDT, CDR2 YYEEEE.

In this sample, this clonotype turned up a few times. The chain uses TRBV2 and TRBJ1-2; D not resolved. Germline V CDR1 and CDR2: SNHLY, FYNNEI. V dropped 4 bases and J dropped 1 base, with 13 bases sitting between them. This CDR3 region has 15 residues. CDR3 sequence reads: CASSGERVFNYGYTF. The CDR3, as DNA: TGTGCCAGCAGTGGGGAAAGAGTTTTTAACTATGGCTACACCTTC.

The genes are TRBV9 and TRBJ2-3; D ambiguous. Germline V gives CDR1 SGDLS, CDR2 YYNGEE. V was shortened by 0 bases and J by 0 bases, with 11 bases between the two germline ends. The CDR3 is made up of 16 amino acids. The CDR3 nucleotides read TGTGCCAGCAGCGTAGAAGCCGCGACTAGCACAGATACGCAGTATTTT. Residues: CASSVEAATSTDTQYF.

The gene calls are TRBV6-1 and TRBJ1-5; 9 nucleotides align to TRBD1. The junction had 3 bases not matched to a gene; V was cut back by 1 base and J by 5 bases. Germline V CDR1 and CDR2: MNHNS, SASEGT. CDR3 size: 15 residues. The CDR3 protein is CASSEVGQGYQPQHF. CDR3 bases: TGTGCCAGCAGTGAAGTAGGACAGGGGTATCAGCCCCAGCATTTT.

This clonotype was seen at least ten times. The genes are TRBV7-3 and TRBJ2-2; D possibly matches TRBD1 or TRBD2 (5 bases each). With 2 bases removed from V and 4 bases from J, the gap between germline ends came to 11 bases. The V gene's germline CDR1 is SGHTA and CDR2 FQGTGA. The CDR3 covers 15 residues. The DNA of the CDR3 is TGTGCCAGCAGCTTACTTCCGGGGACCACCGGGGAGCTGTTTTTT. This gives the protein CASSLLPGTTGELFF.

On this clonotype itself: One end of the junction is discordant with germline, which a read error may explain. J is TRBJ1-5 and V is TRBV4-1; D not resolved. The CDR3 runs to 13 residues. The germline CDR1 and CDR2 sequences are MGHRA and YSYEKL. This chain's CDR3 is CASSQRGDQTQHF. CDR3 in DNA: TGCGCCAGCAGCCAACGGGGAGATCAGACCCAGCATTTT.

This clonotype has at least ten counts. The J gene is TRBJ2-7, the V gene TRBV28; D is unresolved. Germline loops: CDR1 MDHEN, CDR2 SYDVKM. The CDR3 contains 15 residues. V was pared by 6 bases and J by 7 bases, with 22 bases between. The CDR3 bases are TGTGCCAGCAGACCTTCGGAGACCGCAAGTACGGAGCAGTACTTC. Protein sequence: CASRPSETASTEQYF.

This chain links TRBV20-1 with TRBJ2-4; D not resolved. Trimming removed 5 bases at V and 0 bases at J, with 11 bases between. This CDR3 has 14 amino acids. Germline CDR1 reads DFQATT; CDR2 reads SNEGSKA (reference sequence). The DNA of the CDR3 is TGCAGTGCTGGCACCTATCTAGCCAAAAACATTCAGTACTTC. Its protein is CSAGTYLAKNIQYF.

In this sample, this clonotype turned up a few times. The chain couples TRBV6-1 to TRBJ2-2; 13 positions match TRBD2. Germline values: CDR1 MNHNS, CDR2 SASEGT. The trim removed 6 bases at V and 2 bases at J, leaving 9 bases unmatched. This CDR3 is 18 amino acids long. CDR3 loop: CASSSRRLAGGNTGELFF. The CDR3 DNA sequence: TGTGCCAGCAGCTCTCGACGACTAGCGGGGGGCAACACCGGGGAGCTGTTTTTT.

This clonotype was observed many times. The rearrangement uses TRBV6-1 and TRBJ2-5; 7 bases are a match to TRBD2. Germline-derived CDR1 and CDR2 are MNHNS and SASEGT. Trimming took 1 base from V and 5 from J; bases not matched to a gene: 4. CDR3 size: 14 residues. CDR3 in DNA: TGTGCCAGCAGTGAAGTCTGGGGGGGGGAGACCCAGTACTTC. This gives the protein CASSEVWGGETQYF.

In its sample, this clonotype was seen many times. The chain employs TRBV7-2 and TRBJ2-7; possibly TRBD1 for D (6 bases). This CDR3 has 13 residues. Germline loops: CDR1 SGHTA, CDR2 FQGNSA. Trimming left V 5 bases short and J 9 bases short, with 17 bases between. The CDR3 DNA reads as TGTGCCAGCAGCCTAGGCCGTGGACAGCCGCAGTACTTC. Its protein is CASSLGRGQPQYF. Drawing the rest from reference TRBV7-2 and TRBJ2-7, the complete variable domain is GAGVSQSPSNKVTEKGKDVELRCDPISGHTALYWYRQSLGQGLEFLIYFQGNSAPDKSGLPSDRFSAERTGGSVSTLTIQRTQQEDSAVYLCASSLGRGQPQYFGPGTRLTVT.

The sample holds many counts of this clonotype. The chain recombines TRBV7-2 with TRBJ1-3; no definite D call. V shed 3 bases and J shed 0 bases, with 12 bases lying between them. CDR3 size: 16 residues. Germline V gene data show CDR1 as SGHTA and CDR2 as FQGNSA. CDR3 residues: CASSFSPTHSGNTIYF. The CDR3, as DNA: TGTGCCAGCAGCTTCTCCCCGACACACTCTGGAAACACCATATATTTT.

V gene TRBV14 combines with J gene TRBJ2-3, with D uncertain. Germline V gene lookup returns CDR1 SGHDN and CDR2 FVKESK. This CDR3 region has 15 residues. Trimming took off 1 base at V and 5 bases at J, with 13 bases between the two ends. Here the CDR3 reads CASSQVLGLEDTQYF. The DNA for the CDR3 is TGTGCCAGCAGCCAAGTGCTCGGGCTTGAAGATACGCAGTATTTT.

The rearrangement uses TRBV30 and TRBJ2-1; D is unresolved. CDR1 and CDR2 (germline): GTSNPN, SVGIG (reference sequence). There are 13 residues in the CDR3. V shed 4 bases and J shed 0 bases, with 7 bases lying between them. In nucleotides, the CDR3 is TGTGCCTGGAAGCAAAGCTCCTACAATGAGCAGTTCTTC. Translating gives CAWKQSSYNEQFF.

The chain has TRBV5-4 and TRBJ1-1; D ambiguous. Trimming shortened V by 0 bases and J by 6 bases, and 9 bases separated the two germline ends. Germline CDR1 and CDR2: SGHNT and YYREEE (reference sequence). This CDR3 spans 13 amino acids. Here the CDR3 DNA reads TGTGCCAGCAGCTTGGTAGGGTACCCTGAAGCTTTCTTT. It translates to CASSLVGYPEAFF.

This clonotype was picked up a small number of times. The genes are TRBV7-8 and TRBJ2-1; 8 nucleotides agree with TRBD2. V lost 0 bases to trimming and J lost 9 bases; unmatched junction nucleotides: 7. Germline V gene lookup returns CDR1 SGHVS and CDR2 FQNEAQ. The CDR3 is 15 residues long. CDR3 sequence reads: CASSLAGLEGSEQFF. The CDR3 DNA sequence: TGTGCCAGCAGCTTAGCGGGACTAGAGGGGAGTGAGCAGTTCTTC.

This clonotype has a count of ten or more. The CDR3 here is CASSPVGVLTEAFF. CDR3 DNA: TGTGCCAGCAGCCCGGTAGGGGTACTCACTGAAGCTTTCTTT. V gene TRBV7-6 combines with J gene TRBJ1-1; TRBD1 is a possible D gene (5 bases). Per the germline V gene, CDR1 is SGHVS and CDR2 is FNYEAQ. The CDR3 totals 14 residues. Deletions cut 5 bases from V and 4 bases from J, with 14 bases between. The entire variable domain, with the rest obtained from reference TRBV7-6 and TRBJ1-1, is as follows: GAGVSQSPRYKVTKRGQDVALRCDPISGHVSLYWYRQALGQGPEFLTYFNYEAQQDKSGLPNDRFSAERPEGSISTLTIQRTEQRDSAMYRCASSPVGVLTEAFFGQGTRLTVV.

The table lists this clonotype with many counts. This chain uses TRBV27 with TRBJ1-2; 7 nucleotides agree with TRBD1. The V gene's germline CDR1 is MNHEY and CDR2 SMNVEV (reference sequence). V dropped 5 bases and J dropped 6; count of bases not matched to a gene: 9. The CDR3 has 14 residues. The CDR3 bases are TGTGCCAGCAGTGCTACCCACCAGGGGGATGGCTACACCTTC. Amino acid sequence: CASSATHQGDGYTF.

The chain carries TRBV14 and TRBJ1-2, with D uncertain. Trimming took off 0 bases at V and 4 bases at J, with 9 bases between the two ends. The length of the CDR3 is 14 residues. The germline V gene has CDR1 SGHDN and CDR2 FVKESK. This CDR3 is CASSQETYVYGYTF. The CDR3 DNA reads TGTGCCAGCAGCCAAGAAACATATGTCTATGGCTACACCTTC.

This clonotype showed up many times. The J gene is TRBJ1-5, the V gene TRBV7-9; the D is unclear. CDR3 size: 16 residues. V was cut by 2 bases and J by 0 bases, with 11 bases left in between. Per the germline V gene, CDR1 is SEHNR and CDR2 is FQNEAQ (reference sequence). The CDR3 DNA is TGTGCCAGCAGCTTATCGGCCGAATATAGCAATCAGCCCCAGCATTTT. Translated: CASSLSAEYSNQPQHF.

This clonotype was counted between two and nine times. V usage is TRBV12-5 and J usage is TRBJ2-5; 9 bases map to TRBD1. The J segment lost 5 bases and the V segment lost 8 bases, leaving 6 bases of the junction unmatched. The CDR3 has 13 residues. From germline, CDR1 is LGHNT and CDR2 FRNRAP. CDR3 loop: CASTDRGDETQYF. The DNA of the CDR3 is TGTGCTAGTACTGACAGGGGGGATGAGACCCAGTACTTC.

Only a few counts were recorded for this clonotype. The chain carries TRBV19 and TRBJ2-2; a weak D match, TRBD1 (6 bases). Germline V CDR1 and CDR2: LNHDA, SQIVND (reference sequence). This CDR3 is 15 amino acids long. V was shortened by 5 bases and J by 6 bases, with 16 bases between the two germline ends. CDR3 coding DNA: TGTGCCAGTAGTCCCGGACAGAATGTTCCCGGGGAGCTGTTTTTT. It encodes CASSPGQNVPGELFF.

V usage is TRBV7-9 and J usage is TRBJ2-1, with 8 bases aligning to TRBD2. CDR1 SEHNR and CDR2 FQNEAQ come from the germline V gene (reference sequence). V lost 5 bases to trimming and J lost 2 bases; unmatched junction nucleotides: 2. The CDR3 has 14 amino acids. The CDR3 is CASSAGLAYNEQFF. CDR3 DNA sequence: TGTGCCAGCAGCGCGGGACTAGCCTACAATGAGCAGTTCTTC.

This clonotype came up a few times. The chain joins TRBV6-2 or TRBV6-3 to TRBJ2-7; D uncertain. Between the trimmed V and J ends, which lost 3 bases and 2 bases, there was a span of 2 bases. There are 11 residues in the CDR3. The germline V gene encodes CDR1 MNHEY and CDR2 SVGEGT. In nucleotides, the CDR3 is TGTGCCAGCAGTTATCCCTACGAGCAGTACTTC. This gives the protein CASSYPYEQYF.

This clonotype occurred a few times. The chain combines TRBV4-1 with TRBJ1-6; a weak D match, TRBD1 (5 bases). Germline lookup yields CDR1 MGHRA and CDR2 YSYEKL. This CDR3 comprises 15 residues. The V and J ends lost 0 bases and 7 bases respectively, with 10 bases between them. The CDR3 DNA reads as TGCGCCAGCAGCCAAGATGGGGGGATCAATTCACCCCTCCACTTT. Translating gives CASSQDGGINSPLHF.

This chain links TRBV11-3 with TRBJ2-2; TRBD1 is a possible D gene (5 bases). The germline V gene has CDR1 SGHNT and CDR2 YENEEA. CDR3 length equals 15 residues. V gave up 5 bases and J gave up 0 bases, with 10 bases separating them. The CDR3 sequence: CASSKDMTNTGELFF. The CDR3, as DNA: TGTGCCAGCAGCAAGGACATGACGAACACCGGGGAGCTGTTTTTT.

This clonotype was observed at least ten times. The rearrangement uses TRBV11-3 and TRBJ2-4, with D maybe TRBD1 (6 bases). Trimming cost V 2 bases and J 4 bases, with 9 bases left between them. The germline V gene has CDR1 SGHNT and CDR2 YENEEA. This CDR3 is 14 amino acids long. This CDR3 is CASSLPQGKNIQYF. In nucleotides, the CDR3 is TGTGCCAGCAGCTTACCGCAGGGGAAAAACATTCAGTACTTC.

V usage is TRBV28 and J usage is TRBJ1-1; the D is unclear. CDR1 and CDR2 from the germline V gene are MDHEN and SYDVKM. This CDR3 spans 11 amino acids. V was trimmed by 5 bases and J by 8 bases, leaving 9 bases between them. The CDR3 DNA sequence: TGTGCCAGCAGTCGTTCGGGCGAAGCTTTCTTT. It specifies CASSRSGEAFF.

The chain has TRBV27 and TRBJ1-1; TRBD1 matches 11 bases. Trimming at V came to 4 bases and at J to 5 bases, leaving 15 bases not matched to a gene. The CDR3 spans 18 residues. Germline assignment: CDR1 MNHEY and CDR2 SMNVEV (reference sequence). The CDR3 sequence is CASSSIHGGQGGGTEAFF. DNA of the CDR3: TGTGCCAGCAGTTCTATTCACGGGGGACAGGGGGGGGGGACTGAAGCTTTCTTT.